Sequencing of this T cell receptor beta chain was carried out in a study of blood T cell repertoires in COVID-19. Study in general: There were acute and convalescent COVID-19 samples, and they came from the United States, Italy and Spain. PBMCs, B-cell-depleted T cells, or T cells provided the cDNA or gDNA that made up the material.

This CDR3 spans 14 amino acids. V lost 5 bases and J lost 8; bases outside the gene matches: 8. Looked up from germline, CDR1 is KGHSH and CDR2 is LQKENI. Original data processing: It was from reference gene primer amplification that nucleated cell counts were estimated. TCRdb's copy holds only in-frame clones and misses some; the assay was immunoSEQ multiplex PCR. V and J calls and clone size are given by that table; D and trimming were obtained from the DNA. In the table there are approximately 260,000 clones, 80% to 90% of which are singletons. The sample taken for sequencing was peripheral blood. The sequence derives from a woman aged 40 to 50 who had recovered from COVID-19. The genes are TRBV18 and TRBJ2-3; 9 nucleotides match TRBD1. The CDR3 DNA reads as TGTGCCAGCTCATCGACAGGGGGGCTAGGTACGCAGTATTTT. Its translation: CASSSTGGLGTQYF.